This entry lists 2 T cell receptor beta chains sequenced from one sample in a study of blood T cells in healthy people across ages. For the second PCR, which ran for about 6 to 11 cycles, a sample-barcoded 5' primer and a J-beta primer mix were used. TCRdb reanalysed the 5' RACE reads using MiXCR and keeps one entry per CDR3 protein. The sample contains hundreds of thousands of distinct CDR3 sequences, approximately 50% of which appear only once. Sequencing was performed on blood. Every receptor here comes from an older woman in good health.

The chain uses TRBV10-3 and TRBJ2-7, with 10 bases fitting TRBD2. Germline V gene lookup returns CDR1 ENHRY and CDR2 SYGVKD. CDR3 length equals 15 residues. V lost 6 bases and J lost 3; bases outside the gene matches: 8. The CDR3 nucleotides read TGTGCCATCAGGGATAGCGGGAGGTCCCACTACGAGCAGTACTTC. This codes for CAIRDSGRSHYEQYF.

The rearrangement joins TRBV12-3 or TRBV12-4 to TRBJ2-3; no firm D call. Trimming pared 8 bases from V and 0 bases from J, leaving 9 bases between. The CDR3 extends over 13 amino acids. The CDR3, as DNA: TGTGCCAGCGTGGCCTATAGCACAGATACGCAGTATTTT. This encodes CASVAYSTDTQYF.